These 29 T cell receptor beta chains were sequenced from one sample in a study of technical replicates of blood from several donors. The table came from immunoSEQ multiplex PCR; TCRdb's copy has only in-frame clones and leaves some out. The data contain about 14,000 clones, more than 70% of them singletons. The sequenced material came from PBMCs. Receptor source: a human donor in good health.

The V and J genes are TRBV11-2 and TRBJ2-7, with 11 bases that match TRBD2. V lost 5 bases and J lost 4; bases outside the gene matches: 13. Germline CDR1 is SGHAT and CDR2 is FQNNGV. The CDR3 extends over 17 amino acids. The CDR3 nucleotides read TGTGCCAGCAGCGGCCACCTATCTAGCGGGAGGATGTACGAGCAGTACTTC. Protein sequence: CASSGHLSSGRMYEQYF.

The rearrangement uses TRBV5-1 and TRBJ2-5, with D perhaps matching TRBD2 (6 bases). The CDR3 has 15 residues. Trimming shortened V by 3 bases and J by 3 bases, and 15 bases separated the two germline ends. In germline, CDR1 is SGHRS, CDR2 YFSETQ. As DNA, the CDR3 is TGCGCCAGCAGCTCGGGTCTGGGAGGAGAAGAGACCCAGTACTTC. Protein product: CASSSGLGGEETQYF.

The rearrangement links TRBV11-2 to TRBJ1-3, with a weak D call TRBD1 (5 bases). The CDR3 sequence is 14 residues long. The germline CDR1 and CDR2 sequences are SGHAT and FQNNGV. V was cut by 5 bases and J by 4 bases, with 12 bases left in between. For the CDR3, the DNA is TGTGCCAGCAGCCCGCAGGGAACCGGAAACACCATATATTTT. It encodes CASSPQGTGNTIYF.

The genes are TRBV5-1 and TRBJ1-1; TRBD1 might be the D (6 bases). CDR1 is SGHRS, CDR2 YFSETQ, per germline. CDR3 length: 16 amino acids. The V and J ends lost 0 bases and 0 bases respectively, with 12 bases between them. In DNA form, the CDR3 reads TGCGCCAGCAGCTTGGGGGGGGGACAAATGAACACTGAAGCTTTCTTT. The encoded protein is CASSLGGGQMNTEAFF.

The chain combines TRBV19 with TRBJ1-1; 10 nucleotides match TRBD1. CDR3 size: 15 residues. With V trimmed by 3 bases and J by 4 bases, 5 bases remained unmatched. Per germline, CDR1 LNHDA and CDR2 SQIVND (reference sequence). Here the CDR3 DNA reads TGTGCCAGTAGTATCGGAAGGACAGGGGGCACTGAAGCTTTCTTT. Its protein product is CASSIGRTGGTEAFF.

The rearrangement links TRBV29-1 to TRBJ1-2; D is perhaps TRBD1 (6 bases). CDR3 size: 14 residues. Trimming removed 0 bases from V and 4 bases from J, with 12 bases in between. CDR1 and CDR2 from the germline V gene are SQVTM and ANQGSEA. The CDR3, as DNA: TGCAGCGTTGAAGACCAACAGGGCATCTATGGCTACACCTTC. Translation: CSVEDQQGIYGYTF.

The chain employs TRBV7-9 and TRBJ2-5; D is perhaps TRBD2 (5 bases). The V end was cut by 3 bases, the J end by 4 bases, with 6 bases between. The germline CDR1 and CDR2 sequences are SEHNR and FQNEAQ (reference sequence). The CDR3 totals 12 residues. CDR3 region: CASSFEGETQYF. The CDR3 nucleotides read TGTGCCAGCAGCTTTGAGGGAGAGACCCAGTACTTC.

The chain recombines TRBV6-5 with TRBJ2-5; 8 bases line up with TRBD2. The V and J ends lost 2 bases and 5 bases, in that order; junction bases with no gene match: 4. The CDR3 runs to 14 residues. CDR1 is MNHEY and CDR2 is SVGAGI in the germline V gene. Written as DNA, the CDR3 is TGTGCCAGCAGTTACGGGCGGGGGGCTGAGACCCAGTACTTC. Translation: CASSYGRGAETQYF.

The rearrangement links TRBV27 to TRBJ2-7; TRBD2 matches 12 bases. The CDR3 loop spans 18 amino acids. The V and J ends lost 6 bases and 2 bases, in that order; junction bases with no gene match: 14. Germline V lookup: CDR1 MNHEY, CDR2 SMNVEV (reference sequence). CDR3 sequence (DNA): TGTGCCAGCAGCCCGGCGGGACCGGGACTAGCGGGCCCCTACGAGCAGTACTTC. It yields the protein CASSPAGPGLAGPYEQYF.

This clone turned up a few times. V gene TRBV9 combines with J gene TRBJ2-5; TRBD1 agrees at 10 bases. With 4 bases clipped from V and 5 bases from J, the junction kept 5 bases outside the gene matches. CDR1 SGDLS and CDR2 YYNGEE come from the germline V gene. The CDR3 has 14 residues. The CDR3 here is CASSLRQGAETQYF. The DNA of the CDR3 is TGTGCCAGCAGCTTGCGACAGGGGGCCGAGACCCAGTACTTC.

The chain is built from TRBV5-1 and TRBJ2-5, with a tentative D call TRBD1 (5 bases). Germline V gene sequence: CDR1 SGHRS, CDR2 YFSETQ. CDR3 length: 14 residues. V lost 0 bases, J lost 3 bases, and 9 bases lay in between. DNA for the CDR3: TGCGCCAGCAGCTTGGCCACAGGAAAAGAGACCCAGTACTTC. Its translation: CASSLATGKETQYF.

The chain links TRBV25-1 to TRBJ2-7; TRBD2 agrees at 11 bases. With 6 bases clipped from V and 0 bases from J, the junction kept 10 bases outside the gene matches. CDR1 and CDR2 from the germline V gene are MGHDK and SYGVNS. The CDR3 is made up of 17 amino acids. The CDR3 coding sequence is TGTGCCAGCAGCCTCTCAGGACTAGCGGGCCTCTCCTACGAGCAGTACTTC. Protein product: CASSLSGLAGLSYEQYF.

In this sample, this clone turned up a few times. The chain recombines TRBV7-9 with TRBJ2-1; 9 bases line up with TRBD2. Trimming cost V 5 bases and J 0 bases; bases outside gene matches: 2. Germline V gives CDR1 SEHNR, CDR2 FQNEAQ (reference sequence). CDR3 size: 15 residues. DNA of the CDR3: TGTGCCAGCAGCCTTAGCGGGAGCTCCTACAATGAGCAGTTCTTC. Amino acids: CASSLSGSSYNEQFF.

The chain carries TRBV19 and TRBJ1-1; the D gene is possibly TRBD1 (5 bases). The CDR3 totals 15 residues. Germline-derived CDR1 and CDR2 are LNHDA and SQIVND (reference sequence). V lost 7 bases, J lost 0 bases, and 15 bases lay in between. The CDR3 spells CASTPGTFMNTEAFF. CDR3 DNA: TGTGCCAGTACCCCCGGGACTTTCATGAACACTGAAGCTTTCTTT.

The CDR3 DNA reads as TGTGCCAGCAGTTACTTGACAGGGTTTAACTATGGCTACACCTTC. Translation gives CASSYLTGFNYGYTF. The gene calls are TRBV6-5 and TRBJ1-2; 7 nucleotides align to TRBD1. Germline CDR1 MNHEY, CDR2 SVGAGI. CDR3 size: 15 residues. The ends lost 1 base at V and 1 base at J; junction bases unmatched: 3.

The rearrangement uses TRBV5-1 and TRBJ1-3; 9 bases are shared with TRBD1. This CDR3 comprises 17 residues. J was trimmed by 0 bases and V by 4 bases; bases with no gene match: 8. Looked up from germline, CDR1 is SGHRS and CDR2 is YFSETQ. CDR3 in amino acids: CASSQLGQGFSGNTIYF. CDR3 nucleotides: TGCGCCAGCAGCCAACTGGGACAGGGATTCTCTGGAAACACCATATATTTT.

This chain links TRBV5-8 with TRBJ2-4; 8 nucleotides align to TRBD1. The CDR3 contains 15 residues. J gave up 9 bases and V 5 bases, and 13 bases lay outside the gene matches. Germline loops: CDR1 SGHTS, CDR2 YDEGEE. CDR3 coding DNA: TGTGCCAGCAGGAGGGGGCAACAGGGGGGACGCATTCAGTACTTC. Translation: CASRRGQQGGRIQYF. The entire variable domain, with the rest obtained from reference TRBV5-8 and TRBJ2-4, is as follows: EAGVTQSPTHLIKTRGQQATLRCSPISGHTSVYWYQQALGLGLQFLLWYDEGEERNRGNFPPRFSGRQFPNYSSELNVNALELEDSALYLCASRRGQQGGRIQYFGAGTRLSVL.

The chain links TRBV14 to TRBJ2-1; a possible D gene is TRBD2 (6 bases). Trimming took 2 bases from V and 8 from J, leaving 16 bases between them. CDR1 is SGHDN and CDR2 is FVKESK in the germline V gene. The CDR3 runs to 15 residues. The CDR3 DNA follows: TGTGCCAGCAGCCAAATGGGAGGTCCTTCCGATGAGCAGTTCTTC. It encodes CASSQMGGPSDEQFF.

The rearrangement links TRBV6-1 to TRBJ2-1; no definite D call. V lost 4 bases to trimming and J lost 5 bases, with 9 bases between them. The CDR3 consists of 13 residues. Germline V lookup: CDR1 MNHNS, CDR2 SASEGT. For the CDR3, the DNA is TGTGCCAGCAGTGTTATTTCCCACAATGAGCAGTTCTTC. It is translated as CASSVISHNEQFF.

The V gene is TRBV5-1, the J gene TRBJ2-1; D perhaps matches TRBD2 (5 bases). Trimming left V 2 bases short and J 1 base short, with 16 bases between. Germline V gene sequence: CDR1 SGHRS, CDR2 YFSETQ. The CDR3 covers 17 residues. This CDR3 reads CASSFPVGGESYNEQFF. CDR3 bases: TGCGCCAGCAGCTTCCCCGTTGGAGGTGAATCCTACAATGAGCAGTTCTTC.

The CDR3 loop is CASSFGGRIYDQPQHF. CDR3 coding DNA: TGTGCCAGCAGCTTTGGAGGACGGATCTATGATCAGCCCCAGCATTTT. The chain recombines TRBV5-4 with TRBJ1-5, with unresolved D. This CDR3 has 16 amino acids. CDR1 is SGHNT, CDR2 YYREEE, per germline (reference sequence). Trimming cost V 2 bases and J 5 bases, with 17 bases left between them. Based on the CDR3 plus reference TRBV5-4 and TRBJ1-5, the full variable domain is ETGVTQSPTHLIKTRGQQVTLRCSSQSGHNTVSWYQQALGQGPQFIFQYYREEENGRGNFPPRFSGLQFPNYSSELNVNALELDDSALYLCASSFGGRIYDQPQHFGDGTRLSIL.

The rearrangement uses TRBV19 and TRBJ1-3; unclear D gene. This CDR3 has 16 residues. V was clipped by 8 bases and J by 1 base, with 18 bases between them. Germline assignment: CDR1 LNHDA and CDR2 SQIVND (reference sequence). The CDR3 DNA reads as TGTGCCAGTTCCGGGAGGGCCCCGAGATCTGGAAACACCATATATTTT. It yields the protein CASSGRAPRSGNTIYF.

The J gene is TRBJ2-5, the V gene TRBV5-1, with 10 bases lining up with TRBD2. The CDR3 runs 17 residues. V shed 0 bases, J shed 5 bases, and the junction held 10 bases outside the gene matches. Germline CDR1 and CDR2: SGHRS and YFSETQ. This CDR3 is CASSLGASGSLGETQYF. In DNA form, the CDR3 reads TGCGCCAGCAGCTTGGGGGCTAGCGGGAGTCTTGGGGAGACCCAGTACTTC.

The chain has TRBV7-9 and TRBJ2-7; the D is unclear. The CDR3 is 14 residues long. The germline V and J ends were trimmed by 1 base and 2 bases, with 9 bases remaining between them. The germline V gene has CDR1 SEHNR and CDR2 FQNEAQ (reference sequence). For the CDR3, the DNA is TGTGCCAGCAGCTTAGACGGGTTTGCCTACGAGCAGTACTTC. It codes for CASSLDGFAYEQYF.

This chain links TRBV19 with TRBJ2-7; 8 bases map to TRBD1. The CDR3 runs to 17 residues. CDR1 and CDR2 (germline): LNHDA, SQIVND (reference sequence). Trimming cost V 7 bases and J 2 bases; bases outside gene matches: 16. The CDR3 coding sequence is TGTGCCAGTACAGTCCGGTCAACCGGGACAGGAGCCTACGAGCAGTACTTC. As protein: CASTVRSTGTGAYEQYF. Filled out from reference TRBV19 and TRBJ2-7, the complete variable domain reads DGGITQSPKYLFRKEGQNVTLSCEQNLNHDAMYWYRQDPGQGLRLIYYSQIVNDFQKGDIAEGYSVSREKKESFPLTVTSAQKNPTAFYLCASTVRSTGTGAYEQYFGPGTRLTVT.

This clone was found a few times. The chain combines TRBV4-1 with TRBJ1-5; D is ambiguous. CDR3 length: 15 residues. The germline V and J ends were trimmed by 1 base and 5 bases, with 12 bases remaining between them. The germline V gene encodes CDR1 MGHRA and CDR2 YSYEKL. The CDR3 region has the DNA TGCGCCAGCAGCCAAGTTTCAGGTCCCTATCAGCCCCAGCATTTT. Its protein is CASSQVSGPYQPQHF.

The chain has TRBV5-1 and TRBJ2-2; D is unclear. The length of the CDR3 is 16 residues. CDR1 and CDR2 from the germline V gene are SGHRS and YFSETQ. The V end lost 2 bases, the J end lost 4 bases, and 15 bases lay between the germline ends. The CDR3 DNA reads as TGCGCCAGCAGCTTCCAATCTGACACGTCCACCGGGGAGCTGTTTTTT. Protein: CASSFQSDTSTGELFF.

V and J are TRBV2 and TRBJ2-1; D is perhaps TRBD2 (6 bases). Trimming shortened V by 2 bases and J by 6 bases, and 11 bases separated the two germline ends. The germline V gene encodes CDR1 SNHLY and CDR2 FYNNEI. The CDR3 length is 14 residues. CDR3 DNA sequence: TGTGCCAGCAGTGAACACCTAGCGCGCAATGAGCAGTTCTTC. Protein: CASSEHLARNEQFF.

This clone was recorded once. J is TRBJ2-2 and V is TRBV21-1; the D call in the table, TRBD2, was not verified against the DNA. TRBV21-1 corresponds to a pseudogene. This CDR3 is built from 20 residues. This CDR3 reads CASSKESRLAGDFRTGELFF. The CDR3 coding sequence is TGTGCCAGCAGCAAAGAAAGCCGACTAGCGGGAGATTTTCGTACCGGGGAGCTGTTTTTT.